This TCR beta chain originates from a study of OX40 agonist ivuxolimab in advanced cancers. A note on the overall study: The costimulatory receptor OX40 (CD134) was targeted by ivuxolimab, a fully human IgG2 agonistic monoclonal antibody. Prior anti-PD-1, anti-PD-L1 or anti-CTLA-4 therapy was permitted, and checkpoint inhibitors had been received by less than 45% of dose-escalation patients. The point of sequencing TCRbeta in the periphery was to test whether ivuxolimab changed TCR sequence diversity and drove clonal T-cell expansion. Three dose-escalation patients achieved partial responses, one with hepatocellular carcinoma and two with cutaneous melanoma. The paper reports the monotherapy dose-escalation portion (N ≈ 52 patients) of the phase I ivuxolimab trial. In the dose-escalation cohort, 65% to 90% of patients were male, and the mean age was approximately 60 years, with a range of roughly 20 to 85. Of the approximately 50 dose-escalation patients, hepatocellular carcinoma was present in 19, melanoma in approximately 15, renal cell carcinoma in 9 and head and neck cancer in 9. Intravenous ivuxolimab was administered to patients every 2 weeks at six dose levels: 0.01, 0.1, 0.3, 1.5, 3 and 10 mg/kg. Results the study describes overall, beyond this receptor: After ivuxolimab, CD8+ T cells had more expanded clones than CD4+ T cells on average. Low levels of normalized T-cell clonal expansion were also seen in some patients who did not respond. In the 0.1-3.0 mg/kg groups, partial responders were among the patients with the lowest normalized peripheral clonal expansion, particularly in CD8+ T cells. Clonal expansion of both CD4+ and CD8+ blood T cells was observed from baseline to week 6 at doses 0.1 to 3.0 mg/kg. The antigen specificity of the peripheral T cells that underwent clonal expansion was not determined.

Patients with autoimmune disease history or receiving systemic immunosuppression were excluded from the trial. Peripheral blood for TCR sequencing was drawn from every dose cohort at baseline, at cycle 4 day 1 and at cycle 7 day 1. The samples were drawn from a first-in-human, open-label, multicenter phase I dose-escalation trial of ivuxolimab. Adults with locally advanced or metastatic head and neck squamous cell, hepatocellular, melanoma or renal cell carcinoma were enrolled in the trial. Before TCR sequencing, CD4+ T cells and CD8+ T cells from peripheral blood were sorted into separate populations. As concerns this clone: This receptor's antigen is unknown. One junction end disagrees with the germline gene, perhaps due to a read error.

Genomic DNA was isolated from the sorted cells so that the TCRbeta CDR3 region could be sequenced. TCRbeta CDR3 regions were sequenced using the immunoSEQ Assay. In TCRdb, the immuneACCESS table is reduced to in-frame sequences with V and J assigned. These tables do not hold every clone; where another copy was compared, an unresolved V gene accounts for under half, and the others remain unexplained. For this sample there are about 23,000 clones; over 70% appear just once. Approximately 2% of the sample rests with the top ten. CDR1 MDHEN and CDR2 SYDVKM were looked up in the germline V gene. From the cysteine up to the phenylalanine, the CDR3 has a length of 17 residues. This entry keeps only the CDR3 DNA: 51 bases, framed from base 1.

The source material was CD4+ or CD8+ T cells sorted from blood, sampled in a trial of the OX40 agonist ivuxolimab. This clonotype was obtained from an adult with an advanced solid tumor such as melanoma, head and neck, liver or kidney cancer. The chain uses TRBV28 and TRBJ1-5; no confident D gene assignment can be made. The encoded CDR3 is CASSLISDLDSSQPQHF. In nucleotide form, the sequence is TGTGCCAGCAGTTTAATCTCGGATCTCGATAGCAGTCAGCCCCAGCATTTT.